This TCR beta chain was sequenced for a study of beta chain features in type 1 diabetes (dated by TCRdb to 2017 to 2018). Notes on the research overall: Mean age, gender distribution, total cell number and subset yield were not different between patients and healthy donors. Regulatory and stem cell-like memory subsets were isolated from only 8 patients and roughly eight healthy donors, whereas naive and central memory subsets came from all 30 or so donors. Across all samples, about 110 million sorted cells were examined, and cell number per subset correlated strongly with RNA yield. In the study, recently diagnosed type 1 diabetes patients and matched healthy donors were compared on the TCRB repertoires of their sorted circulating CD4+ T cell subsets.

Study-wide findings and limitations: HLA sub-analyses involved small numbers of individuals, so any influence of HLA type on TCRB rearrangement remained unresolved. Type 1 diabetes patients showed a moderate but significant shortening of TCRB CDR3 length in all four CD4+ subsets. At VDJ recombination sites, patients with type 1 diabetes made fewer insertions and deleted more nucleotides, a pattern implying thymic rearrangement abnormalities. PCR may preferentially amplify shorter templates, but because patient and control samples were amplified and corrected together, any resulting skew would affect both groups equally. The naive, central memory and regulatory TCRB repertoires appeared to resemble one another more closely among patients than among healthy donors. Because cDNA was sequenced instead of genomic DNA, activated cells with high expression could be over-represented, although the groups did not differ in activation or CD3 levels.

The entire isolated RNA was reverse transcribed using the High Capacity cDNA Reverse Transcription Kit, and thus expressed TCRB transcripts were sequenced. Deep immunoSEQ sequencing was applied to naive, central memory and regulatory T cell samples, giving an average of about 3.57 million total reads per sample. Sorted cells were lysed in RLT buffer, and RNA was extracted using DNase-treated RNeasy Micro or Mini kits according to cell number. To prevent cross-contamination, each cell subset was processed individually, whereas patient and healthy donor samples were processed jointly. TCRB sequences were amplified from cDNA with the immunoSEQ multiplex PCR, producing 87-bp fragments spanning the CDR3 region. Sequencing of the amplicons was done on the Illumina HiSeq platform. The original pipeline was this. PCR bias was corrected computationally using synthetic template baselines, and reads within Hamming distance 2 were collapsed, with unmergeable singletons discarded. By aligning reads against IMGT, V, D and J genes, CDR3 length, and insertions or deletions at six rearrangement sites were assigned. Within each subset, clonotype counts were normalized to the number of sorted cells before true diversity and Gini coefficients were calculated with the tcR R package. The overlap coefficient, calculated on TCRB nucleotide sequences, was used to measure repertoire sharing. Entries here come from immuneACCESS through TCRdb and include only in-frame sequences with V and J called. Some clones fail to appear in such tables; in the studies checked, an unresolved V gene covers under half of the shortfall, and the cause of the remainder is unknown. That table is the source of V, J and clone size, and D and trimming were worked out from the DNA. Across this sample there are tens of thousands of clones, with under 75% seen only once. Together, the top ten hold less than 4.5% of the sample.

From each donor, a single peripheral blood sample of around 120 mL on average was drawn into heparinised tubes. Using a panel that included CD45RO, CCR7, CD25, CD127, CD95 and CD27, naive, central memory, regulatory and stem cell-like memory CD4+ T cells were sorted on a BD FACSAria II. Every sorted population had a purity above 95%. Right away, PBMCs were isolated by Lymphoprep density gradient centrifugation and were stained directly, with no culture step. So that batch effects would be minimized, each experiment stained and sorted samples in pairs, pairing one healthy donor with one patient. Points on this clone: Which antigen it targets is not known. There are no base qualities to consult, and no much larger clone falls within one base.

V is cut back by 4 bases and J by 0 bases, with 7 bases in the junction unmatched. The CDR3 measures 17 amino acids from cysteine to phenylalanine. The DNA shown is the 51-base CDR3, in frame from base 1. Based on the germline V gene, the CDR1 and CDR2 sequences are SGHRS and YFSETQ. Recombination joined TRBV5-1 with TRBJ2-1; 10 bases in between match TRBD2. This TCR was sampled from a man aged 18-30 years with type 1 diabetes. The sequenced sample was Tregs from blood. According to the study, the label for this sample's cell subset or site signals: regulatory CD4+ T cells. For the CDR3, the sequence is CASSTSTSGFSYNEQFF. The nucleotides read TGCGCCAGCAGCACATCGACTAGCGGGTTCTCCTACAATGAGCAGTTCTTC.